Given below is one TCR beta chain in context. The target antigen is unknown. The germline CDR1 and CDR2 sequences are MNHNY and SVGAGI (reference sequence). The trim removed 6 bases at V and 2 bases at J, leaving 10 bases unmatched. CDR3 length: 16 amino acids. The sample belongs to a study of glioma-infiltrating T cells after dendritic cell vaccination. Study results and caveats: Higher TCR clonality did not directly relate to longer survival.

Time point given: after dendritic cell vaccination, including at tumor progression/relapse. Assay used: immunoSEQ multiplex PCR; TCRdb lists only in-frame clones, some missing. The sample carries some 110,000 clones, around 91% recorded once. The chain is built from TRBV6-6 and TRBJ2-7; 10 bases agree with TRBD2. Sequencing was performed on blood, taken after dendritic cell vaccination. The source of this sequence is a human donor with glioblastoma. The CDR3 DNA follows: TGTGCCAGCAGCCGTGGTACTAGCGGGGTCACCTACGAGCAGTACTTC. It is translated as CASSRGTSGVTYEQYF.